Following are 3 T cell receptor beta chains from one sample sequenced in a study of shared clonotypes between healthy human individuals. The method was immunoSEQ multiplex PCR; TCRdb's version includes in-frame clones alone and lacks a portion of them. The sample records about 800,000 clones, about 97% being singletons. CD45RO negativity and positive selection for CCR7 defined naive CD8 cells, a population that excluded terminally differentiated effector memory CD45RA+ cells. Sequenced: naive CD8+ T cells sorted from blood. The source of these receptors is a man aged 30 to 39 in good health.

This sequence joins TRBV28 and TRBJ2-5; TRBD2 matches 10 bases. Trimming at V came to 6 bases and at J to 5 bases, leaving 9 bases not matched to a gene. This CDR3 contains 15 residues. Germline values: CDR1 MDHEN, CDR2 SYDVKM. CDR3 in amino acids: CASSSEAGLAETQYF. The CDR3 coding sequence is TGTGCCAGCAGCTCAGAAGCGGGACTAGCGGAGACCCAGTACTTC.

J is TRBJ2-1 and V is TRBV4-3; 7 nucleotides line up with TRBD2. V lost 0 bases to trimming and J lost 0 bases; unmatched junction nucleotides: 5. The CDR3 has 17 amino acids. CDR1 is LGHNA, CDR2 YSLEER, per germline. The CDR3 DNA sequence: TGCGCCAGCAGCCAAGATCCCGGGACTAACTCCTACAATGAGCAGTTCTTC. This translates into CASSQDPGTNSYNEQFF.

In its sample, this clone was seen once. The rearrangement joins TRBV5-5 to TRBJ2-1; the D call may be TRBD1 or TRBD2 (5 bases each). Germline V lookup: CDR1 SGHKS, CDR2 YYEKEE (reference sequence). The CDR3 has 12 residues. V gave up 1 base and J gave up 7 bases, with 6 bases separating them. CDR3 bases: TGTGCCAGCAGCTTGTGGGGGAATGAGCAGTTCTTC. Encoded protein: CASSLWGNEQFF.